This is a list of T cell receptor beta chains from one sample in a study of blood T cell repertoires in COVID-19. Sequenced by immunoSEQ multiplex PCR; TCRdb stores in-frame clones only, minus some. The sample carries approximately 190,000 clones, about 84% recorded once. The sequencing sample was made of peripheral blood. The receptors derive from a woman in her thirties with acute or convalescent COVID-19. Both conserved end residues are part of each CDR3. A D gene is named only where the DNA matches it firmly. The size of a clone is reported for some rows only, either as once, few or many, or as a class for expanded clones.

abundance: .
j_gene: TRBJ2-5
d_gene: .
v_gene: TRBV29-1
CDR3aa: CSVDRTRETQYF
CDR3nt: TGCAGCGTTGACAGGACTCGGGAGACCCAGTACTTC

abundance: .
j_gene: TRBJ2-1
d_gene: TRBD2
v_gene: TRBV7-8
CDR3aa: CASREGTSGRGDEQFF
CDR3nt: TGTGCCAGCAGGGAAGGGACTAGCGGGAGGGGGGATGAGCAGTTCTTC

abundance: .
j_gene: TRBJ2-3
d_gene: TRBD2
v_gene: TRBV29-1
CDR3aa: CSVAGTSGRATDTQYF
CDR3nt: TGCAGCGTGGCAGGGACTAGCGGGAGGGCCACAGATACGCAGTATTTT

abundance: once
j_gene: TRBJ1-2
d_gene: TRBD1
v_gene: TRBV6-5
CDR3aa: CASTGRGRSYGYTF
CDR3nt: TGTGCCAGCACCGGGAGGGGGCGAAGCTATGGCTACACCTTC

abundance: .
j_gene: TRBJ2-2
d_gene: TRBD2
v_gene: TRBV7-3
CDR3aa: CASSPNVLAGTGELFF
CDR3nt: TGTGCCAGCAGCCCAAATGTGCTAGCGGGGACCGGGGAGCTGTTTTTT

abundance: .
j_gene: TRBJ1-6
d_gene: TRBD1
v_gene: TRBV30
CDR3aa: CAWSVLAIKKTGTNSPLHF
CDR3nt: TGTGCCTGGAGTGTATTGGCGATAAAAAAGACAGGGACTAATTCACCCCTCCACTTT

abundance: .
j_gene: TRBJ2-2
d_gene: TRBD2
v_gene: TRBV19
CDR3aa: CASRIFGLAENTGELFF
CDR3nt: TGTGCCAGTAGGATATTCGGACTAGCGGAAAACACCGGGGAGCTGTTTTTT

abundance: .
j_gene: TRBJ2-1
d_gene: .
v_gene: TRBV4-2
CDR3aa: CASSQGGGQYNEQFF
CDR3nt: TGTGCCAGCAGCCAAGGGGGGGGGCAGTACAATGAGCAGTTCTTC

abundance: .
j_gene: TRBJ1-1
d_gene: TRBD1
v_gene: TRBV4-2
CDR3aa: CASSQDLGDRGRPVSAEAFF
CDR3nt: TGTGCCAGCAGCCAAGATCTGGGGGACAGGGGGCGGCCCGTGAGTGCTGAAGCTTTCTTT

abundance: .
j_gene: TRBJ1-3
d_gene: TRBD1
v_gene: TRBV20-1
CDR3aa: CSASRTGGYSGNTIYF
CDR3nt: TGCAGTGCTAGTCGGACAGGGGGTTACTCTGGAAACACCATATATTTT

abundance: .
j_gene: TRBJ2-7
d_gene: TRBD1
v_gene: TRBV5-1
CDR3aa: CASSPGQGGYEQYF
CDR3nt: TGCGCCAGCAGCCCCGGACAGGGGGGCTACGAGCAGTACTTC

abundance: .
j_gene: TRBJ2-7
d_gene: TRBD1
v_gene: TRBV5-1
CDR3aa: CASSQPTGGKYEQYF
CDR3nt: TGCGCCAGCAGCCAACCGACAGGGGGCAAGTACGAGCAGTACTTC

abundance: .
j_gene: TRBJ2-7
d_gene: TRBD1
v_gene: TRBV28
CDR3aa: CASQGAHYEQYF
CDR3nt: TGTGCCAGCCAGGGGGCACACTACGAGCAGTACTTC

abundance: .
j_gene: TRBJ2-7
d_gene: .
v_gene: TRBV2
CDR3aa: CASSEINKDYSYEQYF
CDR3nt: TGTGCCAGCAGTGAAATTAATAAGGACTACTCCTACGAGCAGTACTTC

abundance: .
j_gene: TRBJ1-4
d_gene: .
v_gene: TRBV5-4
CDR3aa: CAGSGQTNEKLFF
CDR3nt: TGTGCCGGGTCAGGGCAAACTAATGAAAAACTGTTTTTT

abundance: once
j_gene: TRBJ1-3
d_gene: TRBD1
v_gene: TRBV14
CDR3aa: CASSSQGGTGNTIYF
CDR3nt: TGTGCCAGCAGCTCACAGGGGGGTACTGGAAACACCATATATTTT

abundance: .
j_gene: TRBJ2-2
d_gene: TRBD2
v_gene: TRBV4-3
CDR3aa: CASSQGTSGDMNTGELFF
CDR3nt: TGCGCCAGCAGCCAGGGGACTAGCGGGGACATGAACACCGGGGAGCTGTTTTTT

abundance: .
j_gene: TRBJ1-5
d_gene: TRBD1
v_gene: TRBV28
CDR3aa: CASSFDRGNNQPQHF
CDR3nt: TGTGCCAGCAGCTTCGACAGGGGAAACAATCAGCCCCAGCATTTT

abundance: .
j_gene: TRBJ2-3
d_gene: TRBD2
v_gene: TRBV29-1
CDR3aa: CSVPLAGTTDTQYF
CDR3nt: TGCAGCGTTCCCCTAGCGGGAACAACAGATACGCAGTATTTT

abundance: .
j_gene: TRBJ2-6
d_gene: TRBD1
v_gene: TRBV19
CDR3aa: CASNGGQGAVENSGANVLTF
CDR3nt: TGTGCCAGTAACGGTGGACAGGGGGCGGTTGAAAACTCTGGGGCCAACGTCCTGACTTTC

abundance: .
j_gene: TRBJ2-1
d_gene: .
v_gene: TRBV29-1
CDR3aa: CSVEVDISYNEQFF
CDR3nt: TGCAGCGTTGAAGTAGACATATCCTACAATGAGCAGTTCTTC

abundance: few
j_gene: TRBJ1-5
d_gene: TRBD1
v_gene: TRBV3-1/TRBV3-2
CDR3aa: CASSQAGAGGSQPQHF
CDR3nt: TGTGCCAGCAGCCAAGCAGGGGCAGGGGGCAGTCAGCCCCAGCATTTT

abundance: .
j_gene: TRBJ1-2
d_gene: .
v_gene: TRBV5-4
CDR3aa: CASSLVSGAHYGYTF
CDR3nt: TGTGCCAGCAGCTTAGTTTCTGGGGCCCACTATGGCTACACCTTC

abundance: .
j_gene: TRBJ2-5
d_gene: .
v_gene: TRBV28
CDR3aa: CASSFTGGGETQYF
CDR3nt: TGTGCCAGCAGTTTCACGGGGGGCGGAGAGACCCAGTACTTC

abundance: .
j_gene: TRBJ2-2
d_gene: TRBD1
v_gene: TRBV7-9
CDR3aa: CASSEGGPGELFF
CDR3nt: TGTGCCAGCAGTGAAGGGGGCCCCGGGGAGCTGTTTTTT

abundance: .
j_gene: TRBJ2-1
d_gene: TRBD2
v_gene: TRBV28
CDR3aa: CASTLRLAGLYNEQFF
CDR3nt: TGTGCCAGCACTTTAAGACTAGCGGGGCTCTACAATGAGCAGTTCTTC

abundance: .
j_gene: TRBJ2-7
d_gene: .
v_gene: TRBV14
CDR3aa: CASSQEQGYEQYF
CDR3nt: TGTGCCAGCAGCCAAGAACAGGGATACGAGCAGTACTTC

abundance: .
j_gene: TRBJ2-3
d_gene: TRBD2
v_gene: TRBV19
CDR3aa: CASNPLSGRTDTQYF
CDR3nt: TGTGCCAGTAATCCCCTCAGCGGGAGGACAGATACGCAGTATTTT

abundance: .
j_gene: TRBJ2-7
d_gene: TRBD1
v_gene: TRBV5-1
CDR3aa: CASSLVTRGTGLAYEQYF
CDR3nt: TGCGCCAGCAGCTTGGTCACTAGGGGGACAGGGCTGGCCTACGAGCAGTACTTC

abundance: .
j_gene: TRBJ1-1
d_gene: .
v_gene: TRBV29-1
CDR3aa: CSEDSNTEAFF
CDR3nt: TGCAGCGAGGACAGCAACACTGAAGCTTTCTTT

abundance: .
j_gene: TRBJ2-7
d_gene: .
v_gene: TRBV21-1
CDR3aa: CASSTLSHYSRDEQYF
CDR3nt: TGTGCCAGCAGCACTTTATCCCACTATTCGCGGGACGAGCAGTACTTC

abundance: .
j_gene: TRBJ2-7
d_gene: .
v_gene: TRBV7-6
CDR3aa: CASSSIPTSRGHEQYF
CDR3nt: TGTGCCAGCAGCTCCATCCCGACTAGCAGGGGACACGAGCAGTACTTC

abundance: .
j_gene: TRBJ2-1
d_gene: TRBD1
v_gene: TRBV7-9
CDR3aa: CASSRADRGYEQFF
CDR3nt: TGTGCCAGCAGCCGCGCGGACAGGGGGTATGAGCAGTTCTTC

abundance: .
j_gene: TRBJ1-1
d_gene: .
v_gene: TRBV3-1/TRBV3-2
CDR3aa: CASSPSSRIEAFF
CDR3nt: TGTGCCAGCAGCCCTAGCAGCAGGATCGAAGCTTTCTTT

abundance: .
j_gene: TRBJ1-3
d_gene: TRBD1
v_gene: TRBV19
CDR3aa: CASSEQGPGNTIYF
CDR3nt: TGTGCCAGTAGTGAACAGGGGCCGGGAAACACCATATATTTT